Below are 17 T cell receptor beta chains sequenced from a single sample in a study of OX40 agonist ivuxolimab in advanced cancers. Assay used: immunoSEQ multiplex PCR; TCRdb lists only in-frame clones, some missing. Among over 50,000 clones, approximately 91% were seen once, and the ten largest hold around 5.1%. The sequencing used CD4+ or CD8+ T cells sorted from blood, collected in a trial of the OX40 agonist ivuxolimab. The receptor set was obtained from an adult with an advanced solid tumor such as melanoma, head and neck, liver or kidney cancer.

The rearrangement joins TRBV7-9 to TRBJ1-2, with D perhaps matching TRBD1 (5 bases). The germline V and J ends were trimmed by 1 base and 3 bases, with 9 bases remaining between them. Germline CDR1 is SEHNR and CDR2 is FQNEAQ (reference sequence). This CDR3 is 14 amino acids long. The CDR3 sequence is CASSLVGTDYGYTF. The CDR3 nucleotides read TGTGCCAGCAGCTTAGTTGGGACGGACTATGGCTACACCTTC.

V usage is TRBV6-1 and J usage is TRBJ1-5; the D gene is possibly TRBD1 (5 bases). Germline CDR1 is MNHNS and CDR2 is SASEGT. The germline V and J ends were trimmed by 3 bases and 9 bases, with 12 bases remaining between them. The CDR3 sequence is 13 residues long. This chain's CDR3 is CASSDSNGGPQHF. CDR3 nucleotides: TGTGCCAGCAGTGACTCGAACGGGGGGCCCCAGCATTTT.

The chain combines TRBV4-3 with TRBJ2-1, with 13 bases that match TRBD2. Germline trimming cut 1 base from V and 4 bases from J; bases unmatched to any gene: 4. CDR3 length equals 17 residues. Looked up from germline, CDR1 is LGHNA and CDR2 is YSLEER. CDR3 residues: CASSQVGTSGAYNEQFF. The CDR3 coding sequence is TGCGCCAGCAGCCAAGTTGGGACTAGCGGGGCTTACAATGAGCAGTTCTTC.

CDR3 amino acids: CASSFVLSETQYF. The CDR3 bases are TGTGCCAGCAGCTTTGTGCTCTCGGAGACCCAGTACTTC. The rearrangement links TRBV7-8 to TRBJ2-5, with D hard to call. Germline CDR1 and CDR2: SGHVS and FQNEAQ. The CDR3 contains 13 residues. The V end lost 3 bases, the J end lost 5 bases, and 10 bases lay between the germline ends.

The chain recombines TRBV12-2 with TRBJ2-1; TRBD2, the table's D call, lacks a check against the DNA. TRBV12-2 is a pseudogene. This CDR3 has 15 residues. The CDR3 bases are TGTGCAAGTCGCTTAAAGCTTGGCTCCTACAATGAGCAGTTCTTC. The encoded protein is CASRLKLGSYNEQFF.

This clone was observed once. V usage is TRBV28 and J usage is TRBJ2-7, with 7 bases matching TRBD1. Germline CDR1 is MDHEN and CDR2 is SYDVKM. The CDR3 is made up of 15 amino acids. Germline trimming cut 5 bases from V and 0 bases from J; bases unmatched to any gene: 7. CDR3: CASSTSGQHSYEQYF. Written as DNA, the CDR3 is TGTGCCAGCAGTACCTCGGGACAGCACTCCTACGAGCAGTACTTC.

This clone appeared a single time. The rearrangement links TRBV11-1 to TRBJ2-7, with D possibly TRBD1 on 5 matching bases. The CDR3 is made up of 14 amino acids. The V gene's germline CDR1 is SGHAT and CDR2 FQDESV (reference sequence). Trimming pared 8 bases from V and 3 bases from J, leaving 17 bases between. The CDR3 coding sequence is TGTGCCAGCGGCCCCCTCCCCCAGGGCTACGAGCAGTACTTC. Translation gives CASGPLPQGYEQYF. Full variable domain (outside the CDR3, taken from reference TRBV11-1 and TRBJ2-7): EAEVAQSPRYKITEKSQAVAFWCDPISGHATLYWYRQILGQGPELLVQFQDESVVDDSQLPKDRFSAERLKGVDSTLKIQPAELGDSAMYLCASGPLPQGYEQYFGPGTRLTVT.

The chain joins TRBV7-6 to TRBJ2-2, with D possibly TRBD1 on 7 matching bases. With 8 bases removed from V and 5 bases from J, the gap between germline ends came to 15 bases. Germline CDR1 is SGHVS and CDR2 is FNYEAQ. CDR3 length: 14 residues. This chain's CDR3 is CASAGTVETGELFF. The DNA for the CDR3 is TGTGCCAGCGCGGGGACAGTTGAGACCGGGGAGCTGTTTTTT.

This rearrangement joins TRBV5-1 to TRBJ1-5; D is undetermined. The length of the CDR3 is 13 residues. Germline CDR1 and CDR2: SGHRS and YFSETQ. Deletions cut 4 bases from V and 3 bases from J, with 8 bases between. The chain's CDR3 is CASSPDNNQPQHF. CDR3 nucleotide sequence: TGCGCCAGCAGCCCCGACAACAATCAGCCCCAGCATTTT.

This chain joins TRBV5-6 and TRBJ2-7, with D possibly being TRBD1 (5 bases). The CDR3 contains 16 residues. CDR1 and CDR2 (germline): SGHDT, YYEEEE. The V end was cut by 1 base, the J end by 0 bases, with 14 bases between. CDR3 sequence: CASSLSGAFSSYEQYF. CDR3 coding DNA: TGTGCCAGCAGCTTGAGTGGGGCTTTCAGCTCCTACGAGCAGTACTTC.

This chain uses TRBV7-9 with TRBJ2-5; 9 positions agree with TRBD1. J lost 3 bases, V lost 1 base, and 6 bases had no gene match. Germline V lookup: CDR1 SEHNR, CDR2 FQNEAQ (reference sequence). The CDR3 has 16 residues. CDR3 sequence reads: CASSLGDREWEETQYF. CDR3 nucleotide sequence: TGTGCCAGCAGCTTAGGGGACAGGGAGTGGGAAGAGACCCAGTACTTC.

This chain connects TRBV4-2 to TRBJ2-5; 10 nucleotides align to TRBD2. Germline CDR1 reads LGHNA; CDR2 reads YNFKEQ. Trimming removed 2 bases from V and 2 bases from J; junction bases left unmatched: 8. This CDR3 region has 17 residues. CDR3 DNA sequence: TGTGCCAGCAGCCAATCCTCTAGCGGGAGTTTTCAAGAGACCCAGTACTTC. This translates into CASSQSSSGSFQETQYF.

This clone has more than one count but fewer than ten. The V and J genes are TRBV6-1 and TRBJ1-2; a possible D gene is TRBD1 (6 bases). This CDR3 contains 12 residues. Germline assignment: CDR1 MNHNS and CDR2 SASEGT. V lost 5 bases and J 11 bases, leaving 15 bases between the germline ends. The CDR3 DNA is TGTGCCAGCAGTCAGACAGGTACTGGGTACACCTTC. Its protein product is CASSQTGTGYTF.

CDR3 sequence: CASREHGLVYEQYF. The CDR3 nucleotides read TGTGCCAGCAGGGAACATGGGCTCGTCTACGAGCAGTACTTC. The V and J genes are TRBV27 and TRBJ2-7; no definite D call. The CDR3 covers 14 residues. CDR1 is MNHEY and CDR2 is SMNVEV in the germline V gene (reference sequence). V was shortened by 6 bases and J by 3 bases, with 15 bases between the two germline ends.

CDR3 DNA sequence: TGTGCCACCAGCAGAGATATCCAGCCCCAGCATTTT. Amino acids: CATSRDIQPQHF. The V and J genes are TRBV15 and TRBJ1-5, with D uncertain. V was clipped by 0 bases and J by 7 bases, with 4 bases between them. The CDR3 extends over 12 amino acids. Germline loops: CDR1 LNHNV, CDR2 YYDKDF (reference sequence).

The chain recombines TRBV19 with TRBJ2-1; 7 nucleotides line up with TRBD1. The ends lost 7 bases at V and 4 bases at J; junction bases unmatched: 4. Germline V gene data show CDR1 as LNHDA and CDR2 as SQIVND (reference sequence). The CDR3 length is 13 residues. The CDR3 sequence: CASTEQGYNEQFF. CDR3 in DNA: TGTGCCAGTACGGAACAGGGGTACAATGAGCAGTTCTTC.

The V gene is TRBV6-4, the J gene TRBJ2-1, with 7 bases fitting TRBD2. Germline CDR1 is MRHNA and CDR2 is SNTAGT. The CDR3 runs to 14 residues. V lost 4 bases and J lost 5; bases outside the gene matches: 5. DNA for the CDR3: TGTGCCAGCAGTGTAGCGGGTAACAACAATGAGCAGTTCTTC. Protein product: CASSVAGNNNEQFF.